Here is one TCR beta chain with its context. The sample is drawn from a study of blood T cell repertoires in COVID-19. The wider study: Italy, Spain and the United States were the sources of the convalescent and acute COVID-19 samples.

The assay was immunoSEQ multiplex PCR, and TCRdb's table has in-frame clones only and misses some. The table includes roughly 140,000 clones, 80% detected once. CDR1 KGHDR and CDR2 SFDVKD come from the germline V gene. This CDR3 spans 19 amino acids. J lost 0 bases, V lost 2 bases, and 6 bases had no gene match. The receptor was isolated from a man aged 65-85 years who had recovered from COVID-19. Sample: peripheral blood. The gene calls are TRBV24-1 and TRBJ2-2, with TRBD2 identical over 12 bases. CDR3 amino acids: CATSDWWTSGTPNTGELFF. CDR3 nucleotides: TGTGCCACCAGTGATTGGTGGACTAGCGGGACGCCGAACACCGGGGAGCTGTTTTTT.